The T cell receptor beta chain under discussion was sequenced for a study of glioma-infiltrating T cells. Background on the study: Presurgical dexamethasone in glioma patients lasted six or fewer days.

This clonotype came up many times. The iRepertoire nested amplicon-rescue multiplex PCR amplified TCR alpha and beta CDR3s from RNA. TCRdb reanalysed the multiplex PCR reads using MiXCR and keeps one entry per CDR3 protein. The repertoire consists of a few hundred thousand distinct CDR3 sequences, with 41% occurring once and the leading ten covering around 13%. Sequenced: glioma tissue, nonneoplastic brain tissue, or PBMCs (not recorded which). This receptor was taken from a human donor with low-grade glioma or glioblastoma, undergoing nonglioma brain surgery, or in good health (not recorded which).

The CDR3 is CASSPDSLRGYTF. Written as DNA, the CDR3 is TGTGCCAGCAGTCCGGACAGCCTGCGGGGCTACACCTTC. The chain recombines TRBV6-2 or TRBV6-3 with TRBJ1-2; TRBD1 is a possible D gene (6 bases). V was trimmed by 5 bases and J by 8 bases, leaving 15 bases between them. Per the germline V gene, CDR1 is MNHEY and CDR2 is SVGEGT. The CDR3 consists of 13 residues.